The 21 T cell receptor beta chains reported below all come from one sample, sequenced in a study of identical twins. One entry per CDR3 protein results from TCRdb running MiXCR on the 5' RACE reads. The table has some 630,000 distinct CDR3 sequences, around 7.4% seen once. The same sample was also studied in work on yellow fever vaccine responses in identical twins.

Source material: PBMCs. Receptors originate from a woman aged 18-30 years in good health.

The rearrangement links TRBV5-1 to TRBJ2-1, with D perhaps being TRBD1 or TRBD2 (5 bases each). From germline, CDR1 is SGHRS and CDR2 YFSETQ. Trimming cost V 8 bases and J 0 bases, with 21 bases left between them. The CDR3 length is 17 residues. The CDR3 nucleotides are TGCGCCAGTAATACCGGGGCCGTGTTGGGCTCCTACAATGAGCAGTTCTTC. Protein product: CASNTGAVLGSYNEQFF.

V and J are TRBV2 and TRBJ2-2, with 7 bases that match TRBD1. The CDR3 length is 17 residues. The germline V gene encodes CDR1 SNHLY and CDR2 FYNNEI. With 7 bases clipped from V and 0 bases from J, the junction kept 11 bases outside the gene matches. The CDR3 region has the DNA TGTGCCAGCACCCCCGACAGGGTTAACTCGAACACCGGGGAGCTGTTTTTT. Its translation: CASTPDRVNSNTGELFF. Full variable domain (outside the CDR3, taken from reference TRBV2 and TRBJ2-2): EPEVTQTPSHQVTQMGQEVILRCVPISNHLYFYWYRQILGQKVEFLVSFYNNEISEKSEIFDDQFSVERPDGSNFTLKIRSTKLEDSAMYFCASTPDRVNSNTGELFFGEGSRLTVL.

This clonotype occurred many times. V is TRBV12-3 or TRBV12-4 and J is TRBJ2-7; TRBD2 might be the D (6 bases). This CDR3 contains 17 residues. Trimming removed 4 bases from V and 4 bases from J, with 23 bases in between. The CDR3 protein is CASSSWRARQENYEQYF. CDR3 DNA: TGTGCCAGCAGTTCTTGGAGGGCCAGACAAGAAAATTACGAGCAGTACTTC.

This clonotype was detected only a few times. The V and J genes are TRBV9 and TRBJ2-5, with 9 bases that match TRBD2. After removal of 2 bases from V and 4 bases from J, the junction contained 6 bases not matched to a gene. The CDR3 contains 15 residues. The germline gives CDR1 SGDLS, CDR2 YYNGEE. CDR3 in amino acids: CASSVSYSGRETQYF. The CDR3 DNA reads TGTGCCAGCAGCGTTAGCTATAGCGGGAGAGAGACCCAGTACTTC.

This clonotype was seen more than once but under ten times. The chain links TRBV12-3 or TRBV12-4 to TRBJ2-7; TRBD1 matches 8 bases. The CDR3 consists of 12 residues. The trim removed 5 bases at V and 7 bases at J, leaving 4 bases unmatched. The CDR3 spells CASSVDRVEQYF. The CDR3 DNA reads as TGTGCCAGCAGTGTGGACAGGGTAGAGCAGTACTTC.

This clonotype has ten or more counts. The V and J genes are TRBV6-5 and TRBJ2-3; 9 bases are a match to TRBD2. The trim removed 5 bases at V and 6 bases at J, leaving 9 bases unmatched. Germline V lookup: CDR1 MNHEY, CDR2 SVGAGI. The CDR3 loop spans 15 amino acids. DNA of the CDR3: TGTGCCAGCAGTCGGGCGGGGGGGAGAGCGGATACGCAGTATTTT. The encoded protein is CASSRAGGRADTQYF.

This clonotype was picked up a small number of times. The chain recombines TRBV7-9 with TRBJ2-1, with TRBD2 as a possible D gene (6 bases). The V gene's germline CDR1 is SEHNR and CDR2 FQNEAQ (reference sequence). V gave up 0 bases and J gave up 10 bases, with 10 bases separating them. The CDR3 consists of 13 residues. The CDR3 loop reads CASSLARGLEQFF. The CDR3, as DNA: TGTGCCAGCAGCTTAGCGCGGGGCCTCGAGCAGTTCTTC. Full variable domain (outside the CDR3, taken from reference TRBV7-9 and TRBJ2-1): DTGVSQNPRHKITKRGQNVTFRCDPISEHNRLYWYRQTLGQGPEFLTYFQNEAQLEKSRLLSDRFSAERPKGSFSTLEIQRTEQGDSAMYLCASSLARGLEQFFGPGTRLTVL.

The rearrangement uses TRBV12-3 or TRBV12-4 and TRBJ2-1, with 10 nucleotides matching TRBD2. Trimming took 3 bases from V and 8 from J; bases not matched to a gene: 7. The CDR3 covers 15 residues. The CDR3 nucleotides are TGTGCCAGCAGTTTGGTAGCGGGAGGACGGTATGAGCAGTTCTTC. Translated: CASSLVAGGRYEQFF.

This clonotype was detected a few times. CDR3 loop: CATSRFPLAQYF. CDR3 DNA: TGTGCCACCAGCAGATTCCCGCTGGCGCAGTATTTT. The chain links TRBV15 to TRBJ2-3, with D unresolved. This CDR3 is 12 amino acids long. CDR1 and CDR2 from the germline V gene are LNHNV and YYDKDF (reference sequence). Between the trimmed V and J ends, which lost 2 bases and 10 bases, there was a span of 10 bases.

This clonotype was recorded at least ten times. The chain links TRBV7-2 to TRBJ2-2; D perhaps matches TRBD1 (6 bases). Germline V gene sequence: CDR1 SGHTA, CDR2 FQGNSA. Between the trimmed V and J ends, which lost 5 bases and 3 bases, there was a span of 10 bases. The CDR3 contains 14 residues. As DNA, the CDR3 is TGTGCCAGCAGCAAGACAGGTCACACCGGGGAGCTGTTTTTT. It translates to CASSKTGHTGELFF. The full variable domain, completed using reference TRBV7-2 and TRBJ2-2, is GAGVSQSPSNKVTEKGKDVELRCDPISGHTALYWYRQSLGQGLEFLIYFQGNSAPDKSGLPSDRFSAERTGGSVSTLTIQRTQQEDSAVYLCASSKTGHTGELFFGEGSRLTVL.

In this sample, this clonotype turned up a few times. This chain joins TRBV5-1 and TRBJ2-7; 10 bases match TRBD2. The CDR3 runs to 17 residues. Germline-derived CDR1 and CDR2 are SGHRS and YFSETQ. V lost 3 bases, J lost 2 bases, and 11 bases stayed unmatched. The CDR3 DNA reads TGCGCCAGCAGCTCAGCGGGAGGGCCGACAGTTCCCTACGAGCAGTACTTC. Encoded protein: CASSSAGGPTVPYEQYF.

This clonotype was detected ten times or more. V gene TRBV3-1 combines with J gene TRBJ1-4; D is perhaps TRBD1 (5 bases). CDR1 and CDR2 (germline): LGHDT, YNNKEL (reference sequence). V was clipped by 0 bases and J by 5 bases, with 10 bases between them. CDR3 length equals 15 residues. CDR3 bases: TGTGCCAGCAGCCAAGATTGGGGGTTGAATGAAAAACTGTTTTTT. It codes for CASSQDWGLNEKLFF.

The chain carries TRBV4-1 and TRBJ1-4; D uncertain. CDR1 is MGHRA and CDR2 is YSYEKL in the germline V gene. V was trimmed by 4 bases and J by 6 bases, leaving 12 bases between them. The CDR3 has 14 amino acids. DNA of the CDR3: TGCGCCAGCAGCCCAACCCCTTCGGATGAAAAACTGTTTTTT. Translating gives CASSPTPSDEKLFF.

In its sample, this clonotype was seen a few times. The chain has TRBV12-3 or TRBV12-4 and TRBJ2-1; 12 bases are a match to TRBD2. With 7 bases clipped from V and 8 bases from J, the junction kept 24 bases outside the gene matches. This CDR3 has 20 amino acids. The chain's CDR3 is CASNKSPASGRAGRGYEQFF. CDR3 DNA sequence: TGTGCCAGCAATAAAAGTCCGGCTAGCGGGAGGGCCGGTCGTGGGTATGAGCAGTTCTTC.

In its sample, this clonotype was seen a few times. V usage is TRBV10-3 and J usage is TRBJ2-7, with a possible D match to TRBD2 (5 bases). In germline, CDR1 is ENHRY, CDR2 SYGVKD. Between the trimmed V and J ends, which lost 3 bases and 3 bases, there was a span of 9 bases. The CDR3 loop spans 13 amino acids. The CDR3 loop reads CAISDRGSYEQYV. As DNA, the CDR3 is TGTGCCATCAGTGATCGGGGAAGCTACGAGCAGTACGTC.

This clonotype showed up many times. The chain uses TRBV24-1 and TRBJ1-1, with 9 bases matching TRBD1. CDR1 is KGHDR, CDR2 SFDVKD, per germline. There are 15 residues in the CDR3. Trimming cost V 5 bases and J 1 base; bases outside gene matches: 4. The CDR3 loop reads CATSAPDRGNTEAFF. The CDR3, as DNA: TGTGCCACCAGTGCCCCGGACAGGGGGAACACTGAAGCTTTCTTT.

This clonotype has more than one count but fewer than ten. The chain employs TRBV27 and TRBJ2-2, with D perhaps matching TRBD1 (5 bases). Looked up from germline, CDR1 is MNHEY and CDR2 is SMNVEV (reference sequence). The V and J ends lost 6 bases and 4 bases respectively, with 9 bases between them. The CDR3 totals 13 residues. CDR3 nucleotides: TGTGCCAGCAGGGCAGGGTTCACCGGGGAGCTGTTTTTT. Translation: CASRAGFTGELFF.

This clonotype was seen only a few times. The V call is TRBV12-3 or TRBV12-4, the J call TRBJ2-2, with unresolved D. The V gene lost 3 bases and the J gene lost 4 bases, with 12 bases spanning the gap. The CDR3 has 15 amino acids. The CDR3 protein is CASSFQPTITGELFF. The CDR3 DNA follows: TGTGCCAGCAGTTTTCAGCCAACCATCACCGGGGAGCTGTTTTTT.

This clonotype was seen a few times. The V call is TRBV28, the J call TRBJ2-3; TRBD2 matches 11 bases. In germline, CDR1 is MDHEN, CDR2 SYDVKM. Trimming at V came to 4 bases and at J to 3 bases, leaving 6 bases not matched to a gene. The CDR3 loop spans 16 amino acids. Here the CDR3 reads CASSSDLAGGTDTQYF. In DNA form, the CDR3 reads TGTGCCAGCAGTTCCGACCTAGCGGGAGGAACAGATACGCAGTATTTT.

The rearrangement links TRBV3-1 to TRBJ2-3; TRBD2 matches at 10 bases. Germline loops: CDR1 LGHDT, CDR2 YNNKEL (reference sequence). V was clipped by 5 bases and J by 6 bases; unmatched bases: 5. The CDR3 contains 14 residues. The CDR3, as DNA: TGTGCCAGCAGCGTGGGACTAGCGCAGGATACGCAGTATTTT. It yields the protein CASSVGLAQDTQYF.

This clonotype was picked up many times. This chain links TRBV28 with TRBJ2-7, with D possibly TRBD2 on 5 matching bases. In germline, CDR1 is MDHEN, CDR2 SYDVKM. V dropped 4 bases and J dropped 1 base, with 17 bases sitting between them. The CDR3 is 16 amino acids. In DNA form, the CDR3 reads TGTGCCAGCAGTTCTTTTGGACTGGCTAATTCCTACGAGCAGTACTTC. Protein product: CASSSFGLANSYEQYF.